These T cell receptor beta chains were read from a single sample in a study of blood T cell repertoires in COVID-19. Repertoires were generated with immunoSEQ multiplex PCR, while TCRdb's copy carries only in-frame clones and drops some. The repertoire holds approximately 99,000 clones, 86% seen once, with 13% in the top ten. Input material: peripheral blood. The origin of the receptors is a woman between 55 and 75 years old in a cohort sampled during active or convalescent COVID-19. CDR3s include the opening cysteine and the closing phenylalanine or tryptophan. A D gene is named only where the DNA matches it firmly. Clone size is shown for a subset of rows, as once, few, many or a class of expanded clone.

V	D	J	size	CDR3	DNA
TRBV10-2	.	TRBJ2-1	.	CASSESGRGAYNEQFF	TGCGCCAGCAGTGAGTCAGGCAGGGGTGCCTACAATGAGCAGTTCTTC
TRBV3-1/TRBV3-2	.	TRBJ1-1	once	CASSIGQMMNTEAFF	TGTGCCAGCAGCATTGGACAGATGATGAACACTGAAGCTTTCTTT
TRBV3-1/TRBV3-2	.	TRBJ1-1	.	CASSQRRDTEAFF	TGTGCCAGCAGCCAACGCCGGGACACTGAAGCTTTCTTT
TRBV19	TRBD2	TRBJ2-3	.	CASSIWGSGSFSDTQYF	TGTGCCAGTAGTATATGGGGGAGCGGGAGTTTTTCCGATACGCAGTATTTT
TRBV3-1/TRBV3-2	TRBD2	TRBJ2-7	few	CASSQASGHNEQYF	TGTGCCAGCAGCCAGGCTAGCGGTCATAACGAGCAGTACTTC
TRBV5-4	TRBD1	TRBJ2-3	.	CASSRTGPDTQYF	TGTGCCAGCAGCCGGACAGGGCCGGATACGCAGTATTTT
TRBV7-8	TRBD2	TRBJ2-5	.	CASSLDRWWRLAGEAETQYF	TGTGCCAGCAGCTTAGATCGATGGTGGAGACTAGCGGGAGAGGCGGAGACCCAGTACTTC
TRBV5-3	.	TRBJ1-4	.	CARSPSGANEKLFF	TGTGCCAGAAGCCCGTCGGGGGCTAATGAAAAACTGTTTTTT
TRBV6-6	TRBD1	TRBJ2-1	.	CASSRGLGNEQFF	TGTGCCAGCAGTAGGGGGCTTGGGAATGAGCAGTTCTTC
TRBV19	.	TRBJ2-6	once	CASRVAESSGANVLTF	TGTGCCAGTAGGGTGGCAGAAAGCTCTGGGGCCAACGTCCTGACTTTC
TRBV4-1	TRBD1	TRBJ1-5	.	CASSQPSGQGRHQPQHF	TGCGCCAGCAGCCAACCATCGGGACAGGGGCGACATCAGCCCCAGCATTTT
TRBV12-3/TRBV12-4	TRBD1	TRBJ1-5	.	CASRQGKDQPQHF	TGTGCCAGCAGACAGGGGAAAGATCAGCCCCAGCATTTT
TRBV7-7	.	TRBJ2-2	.	CASTLTFTGMNTGELFF	TGTGCTAGCACCCTCACGTTCACAGGGATGAACACCGGGGAGCTGTTTTTT
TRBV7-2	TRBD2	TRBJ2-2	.	CASRGGGAAGELFF	TGTGCCAGCCGCGGCGGGGGGGCCGCCGGGGAGCTGTTTTTT
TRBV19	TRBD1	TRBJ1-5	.	CASKGTGVLTSNQPQHF	TGTGCCAGTAAGGGGACAGGGGTGCTAACCAGCAATCAGCCCCAGCATTTT
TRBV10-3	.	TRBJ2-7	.	CAISERETYEQYF	TGTGCCATCAGTGAGCGGGAAACCTACGAGCAGTACTTC
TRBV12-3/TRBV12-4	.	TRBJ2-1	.	CASSRDSTNEQFF	TGTGCCAGCAGTCGTGACTCCACCAATGAGCAGTTCTTC
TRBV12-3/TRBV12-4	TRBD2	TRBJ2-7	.	CASRTSGSYEQYF	TGTGCCAGCAGGACTAGCGGGAGTTACGAGCAGTACTTC
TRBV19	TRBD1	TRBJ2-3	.	CATRQGAADTQYF	TGTGCCACTAGACAGGGAGCGGCAGATACGCAGTATTTT
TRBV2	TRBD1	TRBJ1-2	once	CASRGQGPYGYTF	TGTGCCAGCAGGGGACAGGGGCCCTATGGCTACACCTTC
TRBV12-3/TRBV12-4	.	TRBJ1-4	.	CASSGGLEKLFF	TGTGCCAGCAGCGGGGGGTTAGAAAAACTGTTTTTT
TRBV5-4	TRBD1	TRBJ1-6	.	CASSSGQGGNSPLHF	TGTGCCAGCAGCTCTGGACAGGGGGGAAATTCACCCCTCCACTTT
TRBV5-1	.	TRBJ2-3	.	CASSFGGMTDTQYF	TGCGCCAGCAGCTTCGGGGGAATGACAGATACGCAGTATTTT
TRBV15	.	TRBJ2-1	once	CATSRDQGRDNEQFF	TGTGCCACCAGCAGAGATCAGGGTCGGGACAATGAGCAGTTCTTC
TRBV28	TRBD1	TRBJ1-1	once	CASSLTGTITEAFF	TGTGCCAGCAGTTTGACAGGGACAATAACTGAAGCTTTCTTT
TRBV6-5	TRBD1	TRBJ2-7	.	CASSYEQGVIYEQYF	TGTGCCAGCAGTTACGAACAGGGGGTCATCTACGAGCAGTACTTC
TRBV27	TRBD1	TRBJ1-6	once	CASSLSGGVGTYNSPLHF	TGTGCCAGCAGTTTATCAGGGGGCGTTGGCACCTATAATTCACCCCTCCACTTT
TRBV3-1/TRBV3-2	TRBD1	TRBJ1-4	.	CASSPQGGREKLFF	TGTGCCAGCAGCCCACAGGGGGGGCGGGAAAAACTGTTTTTT
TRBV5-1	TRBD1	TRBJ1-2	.	CASSSGTATDYGYTF	TGCGCCAGCAGCTCCGGGACAGCTACCGACTATGGCTACACCTTC
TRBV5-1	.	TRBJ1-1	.	CASSLELGGIEAFF	TGCGCCAGCAGCTTGGAGCTGGGCGGGATTGAAGCTTTCTTT
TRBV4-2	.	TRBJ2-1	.	CASSQGNSRVGFF	TGTGCCAGCAGCCAAGGGAATAGCCGGGTTGGGTTCTTC
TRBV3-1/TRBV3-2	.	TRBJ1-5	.	CASSQEGGRQPQHF	TGTGCCAGCAGCCAAGAAGGAGGCAGGCAGCCCCAGCATTTT
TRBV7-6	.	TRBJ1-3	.	CASSPGGTAGNTIYF	TGTGCCAGCAGCCCCGGAGGGACTGCTGGAAACACCATATATTTT
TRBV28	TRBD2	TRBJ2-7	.	CASSTPAGGDYEQYF	TGTGCCAGCAGCACACCAGCGGGAGGGGACTACGAGCAGTACTTC
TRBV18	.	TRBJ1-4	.	CASSPRRDEKLFF	TGTGCCAGCTCACCCCGGCGGGACGAAAAACTGTTTTTT
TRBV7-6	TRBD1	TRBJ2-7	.	CASSYDRGSYEQYF	TGTGCCAGCAGCTATGACAGGGGCTCCTACGAGCAGTACTTC
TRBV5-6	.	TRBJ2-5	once	CASSLRRDGQTQYF	TGTGCCAGCAGCTTGCGCAGGGATGGGCAGACCCAGTACTTC
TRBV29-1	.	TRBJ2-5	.	CSVGRASKQGTQYF	TGCAGCGTTGGGAGGGCGAGTAAGCAAGGGACCCAGTACTTC
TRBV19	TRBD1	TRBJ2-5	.	CGTGTGQETQYF	TGTGGCACCGGGACAGGTCAAGAGACCCAGTACTTC
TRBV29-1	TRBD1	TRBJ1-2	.	CSAHSSGTGFGYTF	TGCAGCGCACATTCTTCCGGGACAGGGTTCGGCTACACCTTC
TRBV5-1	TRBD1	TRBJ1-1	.	CASSPMTGLVTEAFF	TGCGCCAGCAGCCCAATGACAGGGTTGGTCACTGAAGCTTTCTTT
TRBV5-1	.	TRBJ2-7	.	CASSLAPAILRSYEQYF	TGCGCCAGCAGCTTGGCCCCGGCGATACTGAGGTCCTACGAGCAGTACTTC
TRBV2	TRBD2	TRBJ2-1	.	CASSESVAGSYNEQFF	TGTGCCAGCAGTGAGTCGGTAGCGGGAAGCTACAATGAGCAGTTCTTC
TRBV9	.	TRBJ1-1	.	CASSVAPADSMNTEAFF	TGTGCCAGCAGCGTAGCTCCGGCGGACAGCATGAACACTGAAGCTTTCTTT
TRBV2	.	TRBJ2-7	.	CASMPGNSYEQYF	TGTGCCAGCATGCCAGGCAACTCCTACGAGCAGTACTTC